This T cell receptor (beta chain) was sequenced during a study of blood T cell repertoires in COVID-19 (dated by TCRdb to the early 2020s). Concerning the study at large: Collaborator samples came from the United States, Italy and Spain and covered acute and convalescent phases of COVID-19. Sample metadata almost always included a de-identified subject ID, COVID-19 status, age in years and sex. The material from the prospective study consisted of cDNA or gDNA derived from T cells, B-cell-depleted T cells, or PBMCs. The repertoires were released in a freely available public database meant as a resource for research on the immune response to SARS-CoV-2. The samples were drawn from two sources: the first 160 participants of the ongoing ImmuneRACE study, and 1,200 or so subjects contributed by 6 global collaborators. The dataset comprised deeply sampled blood TCRbeta repertoires from subjects exposed to, actively infected with, or recovered from COVID-19. HLA class I and class II types, where available, came from metadata supplied by the sample provider rather than from assay-based typing.

In Seattle, one collaborating source enrolled patients while the infection was active and tracked those patients longitudinally over the course of disease. Collaborating institutions collected whole blood in K2EDTA tubes following their own protocols. Collaborator samples were shipped for TCRbeta analysis as frozen whole blood, isolated PBMCs, or DNA extracted from either sample type. On this clone: Its antigen is unknown. There are no base qualities to consult, and no much larger clone falls within one base.

TCRbeta CDR3 regions were amplified from genomic DNA using the immunoSEQ Assay, a bias-controlled multiplex PCR. On the authors' methods: The number of nucleated cells in each sample was estimated from the amplification of reference gene primers within the assay. To quantify the absolute abundance of each unique TCRbeta CDR3 rearrangement, sequence reads were collapsed and filtered. Productive Simpson clonality was computed per sample as the square root of Simpson's diversity index over productive rearrangements. This is the immuneACCESS table as TCRdb keeps it, with only in-frame sequences that have V and J called. A part of the clones is gone; compared with another copy, unresolved V genes explain less than half, and the rest is unexplained. V, J and clone size are those of that table, while D and trimming were read from the DNA. For this sample the table gives 60,000 to 70,000 clones, of which about 90% were detected only once. More than 15% of the sample lies in the top ten.

Counted from cysteine to phenylalanine, this CDR3 has 14 amino acids. The kept DNA is CDR3 alone, 42 bases in frame from the first base. CDR1 SNHLY and CDR2 FYNNEI were looked up in the germline V gene. Trimming takes 9 bases from V and 1 base from J, and the germline ends sit 14 bases apart. On the study overall, not on this receptor specifically: The quantity of clinical and demographic metadata differed by source and by participant and was supplied without curation.

The chain couples TRBV2 to TRBJ2-3, with a tentative D gene TRBD1 over 5 matching bases. The sample comprised peripheral blood. The source of this sequence is a man aged 35 to 55 with COVID-19, enrolled during active disease. CDR3 region: CASTNGAGTDTQYF. The DNA sequence is as follows: TGTGCCAGTACTAATGGGGCTGGCACAGATACGCAGTATTTT.